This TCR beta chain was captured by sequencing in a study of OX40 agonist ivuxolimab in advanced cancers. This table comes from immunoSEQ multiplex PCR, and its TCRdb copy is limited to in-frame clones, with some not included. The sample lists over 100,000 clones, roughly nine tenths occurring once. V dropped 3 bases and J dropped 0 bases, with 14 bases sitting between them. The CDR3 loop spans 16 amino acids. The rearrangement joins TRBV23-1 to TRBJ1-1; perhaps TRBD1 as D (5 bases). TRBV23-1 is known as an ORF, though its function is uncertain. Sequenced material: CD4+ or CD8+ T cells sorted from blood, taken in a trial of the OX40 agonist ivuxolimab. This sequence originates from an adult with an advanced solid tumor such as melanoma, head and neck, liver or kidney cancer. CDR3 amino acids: CASSHPSGGMNTEAFF. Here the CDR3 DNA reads TGCGCCAGCAGTCACCCTTCTGGGGGGATGAACACTGAAGCTTTCTTT.